What follows is one T cell receptor beta chain and its context. Its antigen is not known. Some clones are missing from TCRdb's copy, which holds only in-frame ones; the method was immunoSEQ multiplex PCR. The sample includes some 99,000 clones, more than 70% of them seen just once. The CDR3 sequence is 15 residues long. With 4 bases clipped from V and 4 bases from J, the junction kept 8 bases outside the gene matches. Germline V gene lookup returns CDR1 SGHVS and CDR2 FQNEAQ. This sample was included in a study of T cell responses to AZD1222 COVID-19 vaccine. Study-level findings and limits: Clonal diversity was possibly underestimated, and white British individuals and females predominated among donors. After the peak T cell response, and only then, were repertoires sampled. Spike-specific TCR breadth and depth grew following two AZD1222 doses.

The genes are TRBV7-8 and TRBJ2-7, with 9 nucleotides matching TRBD1. The source was peripheral blood, collected 28 days after the second AZD1222 dose. The TCR comes from an adult who received the AZD1222 COVID-19 vaccine. The CDR3 DNA reads as TGTGCCAGCAGCTGGAAACCGGACAGGGGTTACGAGCAGTACTTC. It specifies CASSWKPDRGYEQYF.